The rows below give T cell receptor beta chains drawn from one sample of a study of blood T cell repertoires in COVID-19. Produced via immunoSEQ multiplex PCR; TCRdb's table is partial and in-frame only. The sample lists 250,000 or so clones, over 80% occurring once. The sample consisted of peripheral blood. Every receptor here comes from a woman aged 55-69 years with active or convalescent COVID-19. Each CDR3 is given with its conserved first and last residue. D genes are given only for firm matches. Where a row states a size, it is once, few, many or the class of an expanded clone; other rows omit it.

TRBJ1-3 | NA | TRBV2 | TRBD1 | CASSLDDIQGAENTIYF | TGTGCCAGCAGTTTAGATGACATTCAGGGGGCTGAAAACACCATATATTTT
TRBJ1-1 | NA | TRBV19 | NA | CASSMRLNTEAFF | TGTGCCAGTAGTATGCGGCTGAACACTGAAGCTTTCTTT
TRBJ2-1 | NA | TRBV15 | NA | CATSRERGMAGNEQFF | TGTGCCACCAGCAGAGAACGGGGCATGGCGGGGAATGAGCAGTTCTTC
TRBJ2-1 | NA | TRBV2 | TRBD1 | CASSTSRDRDGQFF | TGTGCCAGCAGTACGTCCCGGGACAGGGACGGGCAGTTCTTC
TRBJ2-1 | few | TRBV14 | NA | CASSLPRTGSSYNEQFF | TGTGCCAGCAGCCTCCCGCGGACGGGGAGCTCCTACAATGAGCAGTTCTTC
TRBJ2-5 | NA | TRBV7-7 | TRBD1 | CASSPSGGQGAETQYF | TGTGCTAGCAGCCCCTCGGGGGGACAGGGGGCGGAGACCCAGTACTTC
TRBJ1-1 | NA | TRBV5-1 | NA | CASSLGRDTEAFF | TGCGCCAGCAGCTTGGGACGGGACACTGAAGCTTTCTTT
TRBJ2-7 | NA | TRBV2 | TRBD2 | CASRDQGLAYYEQYF | TGTGCCAGCAGAGATCAGGGACTAGCGTACTACGAGCAGTACTTC
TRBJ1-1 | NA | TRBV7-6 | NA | CASSLVGHPNTEAFF | TGTGCCAGCAGCTTAGTGGGACACCCGAACACTGAAGCTTTCTTT
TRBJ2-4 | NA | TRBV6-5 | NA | CASTPGLELGIQYF | TGTGCCAGCACTCCGGGTCTCGAACTGGGCATTCAGTACTTC
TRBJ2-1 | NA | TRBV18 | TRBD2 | CASSPALAGGGNEQFF | TGTGCCAGCTCACCGGCCCTAGCGGGAGGAGGAAATGAGCAGTTCTTC